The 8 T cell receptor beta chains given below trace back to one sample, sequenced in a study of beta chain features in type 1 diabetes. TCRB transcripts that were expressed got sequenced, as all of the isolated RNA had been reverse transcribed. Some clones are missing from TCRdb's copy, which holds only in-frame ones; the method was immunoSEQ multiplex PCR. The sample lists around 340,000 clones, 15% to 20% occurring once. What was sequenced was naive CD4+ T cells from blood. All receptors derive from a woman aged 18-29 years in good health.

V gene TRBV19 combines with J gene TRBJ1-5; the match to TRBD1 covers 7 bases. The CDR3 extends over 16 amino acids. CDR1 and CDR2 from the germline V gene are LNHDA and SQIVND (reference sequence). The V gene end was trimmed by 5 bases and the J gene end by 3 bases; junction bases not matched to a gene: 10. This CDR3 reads CASSPGDREVNQPQHF. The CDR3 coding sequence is TGTGCCAGTAGTCCAGGAGACAGGGAAGTCAATCAGCCCCAGCATTTT. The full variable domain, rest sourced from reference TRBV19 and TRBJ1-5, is DGGITQSPKYLFRKEGQNVTLSCEQNLNHDAMYWYRQDPGQGLRLIYYSQIVNDFQKGDIAEGYSVSREKKESFPLTVTSAQKNPTAFYLCASSPGDREVNQPQHFGDGTRLSIL.

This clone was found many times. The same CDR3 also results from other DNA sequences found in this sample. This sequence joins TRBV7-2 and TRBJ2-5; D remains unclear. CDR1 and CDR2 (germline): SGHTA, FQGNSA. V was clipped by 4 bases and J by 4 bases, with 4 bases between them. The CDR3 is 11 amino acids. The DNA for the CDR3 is TGTGCCAGCAGCTCATCAGAGACCCAGTACTTC. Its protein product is CASSSSETQYF. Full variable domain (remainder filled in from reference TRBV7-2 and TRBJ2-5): GAGVSQSPSNKVTEKGKDVELRCDPISGHTALYWYRQSLGQGLEFLIYFQGNSAPDKSGLPSDRFSAERTGGSVSTLTIQRTQQEDSAVYLCASSSSETQYFGPGTRLLVL.

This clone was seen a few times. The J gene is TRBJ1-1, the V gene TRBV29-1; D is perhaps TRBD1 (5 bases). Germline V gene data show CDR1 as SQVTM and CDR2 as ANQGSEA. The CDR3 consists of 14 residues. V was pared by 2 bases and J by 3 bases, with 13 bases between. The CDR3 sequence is CSVELVGGDTEAFF. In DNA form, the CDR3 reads TGCAGCGTTGAATTGGTTGGGGGGGACACTGAAGCTTTCTTT.

The CDR3 sequence: CASSLTGDRLDEQFF. CDR3 coding DNA: TGTGCCAGCAGCTTAACGGGGGACAGACTCGATGAGCAGTTCTTC. The rearrangement joins TRBV7-9 to TRBJ2-1, with D possibly being TRBD1 (7 bases). This CDR3 has 15 residues. The germline CDR1 and CDR2 sequences are SEHNR and FQNEAQ (reference sequence). V dropped 2 bases and J dropped 8 bases, with 16 bases sitting between them.

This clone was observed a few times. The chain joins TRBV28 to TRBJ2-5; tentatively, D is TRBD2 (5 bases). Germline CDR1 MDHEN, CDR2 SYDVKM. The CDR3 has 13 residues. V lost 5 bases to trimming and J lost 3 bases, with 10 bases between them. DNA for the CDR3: TGTGCCAGCAGTGGAGGACCTAAAGAGACCCAGTACTTC. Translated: CASSGGPKETQYF.

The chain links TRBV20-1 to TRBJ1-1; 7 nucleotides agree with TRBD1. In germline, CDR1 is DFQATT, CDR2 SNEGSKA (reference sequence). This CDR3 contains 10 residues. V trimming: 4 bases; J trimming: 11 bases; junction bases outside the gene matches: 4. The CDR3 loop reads CSAKQGKAFF. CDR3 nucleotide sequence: TGCAGTGCTAAACAGGGGAAGGCTTTCTTT.

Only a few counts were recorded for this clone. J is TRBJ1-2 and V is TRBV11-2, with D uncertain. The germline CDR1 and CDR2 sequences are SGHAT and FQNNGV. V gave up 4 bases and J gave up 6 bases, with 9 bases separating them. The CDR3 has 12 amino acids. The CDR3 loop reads CASSSGLDGYTF. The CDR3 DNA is TGTGCCAGCAGCTCGGGGTTAGATGGCTACACCTTC.

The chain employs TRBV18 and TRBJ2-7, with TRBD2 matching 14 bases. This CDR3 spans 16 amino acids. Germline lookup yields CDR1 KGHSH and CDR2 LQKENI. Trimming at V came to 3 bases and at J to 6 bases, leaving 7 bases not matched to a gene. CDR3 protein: CASSPPTSGREAEQYF. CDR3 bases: TGTGCCAGCTCACCTCCGACTAGCGGGAGGGAAGCCGAGCAGTACTTC.